A selection of T cell receptor beta chains follows, all from one sample in a study of cytomegalovirus exposure and HLA in healthy donors. Generated by immunoSEQ multiplex PCR, the TCRdb table keeps only in-frame clones and is missing some. The table has 180,000 or so clones, roughly 80% seen once. Sequencing was done on a sample of PBMCs. Source of these receptors: a woman younger than 30 in good health and CMV-seronegative. CDR3s leave out the opening cysteine and the closing phenylalanine or tryptophan.

J | V | CDR3
TRBJ2-2 | TRBV29-1 | SVGRREGGELF
TRBJ1-2 | TRBV6-5 | ASSPGPERGYT
TRBJ1-4 | TRBV11-2 | ASSLRRGGEKLF
TRBJ1-5 | TRBV28 | ASSLPGDSNQPQH
TRBJ1-6 | TRBV6-5 | ASSYQGAGNSPLH
TRBJ2-5 | TRBV13 | ASSQLDGTGRETQY
TRBJ2-5 | TRBV27 | ASSSGGTQY
TRBJ1-6 | TRBV6-5 | ASSYFSSYNSPLH
TRBJ2-1 | TRBV19 | ASTPQRGTYNEQF
TRBJ2-7 | TRBV12-5 | ASGLPRTSGKLTYEQY
TRBJ2-3 | TRBV28 | ASSSFRGSVDTQY
TRBJ2-1 | TRBV5-4 | ASSVGGSGSHNEQF
TRBJ2-6 | TRBV2 | ASSERLMGAGANVLT
TRBJ2-3 | TRBV29-1 | SVVLAAGTSTDTQY
TRBJ2-7 | TRBV7-9 | ASSSTGTGHYEQY
TRBJ2-1 | TRBV9 | ASSVATSSGGYNEQF
TRBJ1-5 | TRBV19 | ASSTTGYSNQPQH
TRBJ1-1 | TRBV5-1 | ASSPPTVSNTEAF
TRBJ2-3 | TRBV10-2 | ASIMRTSGRSTDTQY
TRBJ2-7 | TRBV7-9 | ASSPGAYEQY
TRBJ2-5 | TRBV7-9 | ASSLSHLPSQGQY
TRBJ2-7 | TRBV11-1 | ASSPPSSGNSYEQY
TRBJ2-7 | TRBV7-2 | ASSLATGSGEQY
TRBJ2-3 | TRBV25-1 | ASSARGTDTQY
TRBJ2-7 | TRBV5-6 | ASSPGTAYEQY
TRBJ2-1 | TRBV27 | ASSLSRDSGLGNEQF
TRBJ2-5 | TRBV28 | ASTKKEGREQETQY
TRBJ2-1 | TRBV5-6 | ASSLELDAYNEQF
TRBJ1-3 | TRBV28 | ASSLTGAGNTIY
TRBJ1-1 | TRBV6-5 | ASLVSDTEAF
TRBJ2-2 | TRBV11-3 | ASSLLGGIGELF
TRBJ2-7 | TRBV28 | ASSSFVSGLSYEQY
TRBJ2-3 | TRBV7-9 | ASSTPSGSMRTDTQY
TRBJ1-5 | TRBV5-8 | ASSRGTGKNQPQH
TRBJ1-3 | TRBV28 | ASSVLSQSRFHTIY
TRBJ2-1 | TRBV5-1 | ASSFGGSNEQF
TRBJ2-3 | TRBV5-4 | ASSPQTGSSTDTQY
TRBJ1-2 | TRBV28 | ASSQGGGYT
TRBJ2-2 | TRBV7-9 | ASSSQFLTGELF
TRBJ1-1 | TRBV13 | ASSLALAGGNGMGAEAF
TRBJ2-1 | TRBV21-1 | ASSNPPDRGRGPRPYNEQF
TRBJ1-1 | TRBV6-5 | ASILSGGAPTEAF
TRBJ1-5 | TRBV5-3 | ARSLICDSIYQPQH
TRBJ2-1 | TRBV6-1 | ASSALPQGHYEQF
TRBJ1-1 | TRBV9 | ASSVPSKITDTEAF
TRBJ2-5 | TRBV5-1 | ASSSTGGETQY
TRBJ2-1 | TRBV6-5 | ASSYSAYNEQF
TRBJ2-1 | TRBV10-2 | ASSEIGGRGSYNEQF
TRBJ2-3 | TRBV28 | ASSGLRTDTQY
TRBJ2-7 | TRBV14 | ASSQVTGLVYEQY
TRBJ2-3 | TRBV28 | ASSEGAVTDTQY
TRBJ2-7 | TRBV5-5 | ASSLAPSYEQY